The rows below give T cell receptor beta chains drawn from one sample of a study of cytomegalovirus exposure and HLA in healthy donors. Some clones are missing from TCRdb's copy, which holds only in-frame ones; the method was immunoSEQ multiplex PCR. The sample shows approximately 97,000 clones, less than 80% of them seen only once. The sequencing input was PBMCs. These receptors came from a woman aged 40 to 50 in good health and CMV-seropositive. Both conserved end residues are part of each CDR3. D genes are given only for firm matches. Size values are once, few and many counts, or a class for expanded clones, and some rows have none.

clone_size	d_call	j_call	v_call	cdr3_aa	cdr3_nt
once	TRBD2	TRBJ2-1	TRBV5-6	CASSLVLAGYNEQFF	TGTGCCAGCAGCTTGGTTCTAGCGGGATACAATGAGCAGTTCTTC
-	-	TRBJ1-4	TRBV2	CASSDQGTPPKLFF	TGTGCCAGCAGTGACCAGGGGACACCCCCAAAACTGTTTTTT
-	TRBD2	TRBJ2-1	TRBV7-6	CASSIRTSVDEQFF	TGTGCCAGCAGCATCAGGACTAGCGTTGACGAGCAGTTCTTC
-	-	TRBJ2-1	TRBV6-5	CASSNRWGQNEQFF	TGTGCCAGCAGTAACCGATGGGGGCAGAATGAGCAGTTCTTC
-	-	TRBJ2-3	TRBV28	CASSQTLGTDYTDTQYF	TGTGCCAGCAGTCAAACGCTCGGGACGGACTACACAGATACGCAGTATTTT
-	-	TRBJ2-1	TRBV9	CASSDGDYNEQFF	TGTGCCAGCAGCGACGGGGACTACAATGAGCAGTTCTTC
-	-	TRBJ2-1	TRBV5-1	CASSLDGNTYNEQFF	TGCGCCAGCAGCTTGGACGGGAATACCTACAATGAGCAGTTCTTC
-	TRBD2	TRBJ2-3	TRBV5-5	CASSPLGLSDTQYF	TGTGCCAGCAGCCCTTTGGGACTATCAGATACGCAGTATTTT
-	TRBD2	TRBJ2-3	TRBV11-2	CASSPPPSGTSTDTQYF	TGTGCCAGCAGCCCACCACCTAGCGGAACTAGCACAGATACGCAGTATTTT
-	-	TRBJ2-1	TRBV29-1	CSARYGQNNEQFF	TGCAGCGCAAGATACGGACAGAACAATGAGCAGTTCTTC
-	TRBD2	TRBJ2-1	TRBV10-1	CASSDSLAGVTNEQFF	TGCGCCAGCAGTGACTCGCTAGCGGGGGTGACGAATGAGCAGTTCTTC
-	TRBD1	TRBJ2-1	TRBV9	CASSFLDRDEQFF	TGTGCCAGCAGCTTCCTGGACAGGGATGAGCAGTTCTTC
-	-	TRBJ1-5	TRBV27	CASSSEWSLNQPQHF	TGTGCCAGCAGTTCAGAATGGTCCCTCAATCAGCCCCAGCATTTT
-	TRBD1	TRBJ2-7	TRBV11-2	CASVGQGADEQYF	TGTGCCAGCGTCGGACAGGGGGCTGACGAGCAGTACTTC
-	-	TRBJ2-3	TRBV5-1	CASRGGTDTQYF	TGCGCCAGCAGAGGGGGCACAGATACGCAGTATTTT
-	-	TRBJ2-3	TRBV28	CASSLNGGGTDTQYF	TGTGCCAGCAGTTTAAACGGAGGAGGGACAGATACGCAGTATTTT
-	-	TRBJ2-1	TRBV5-1	CASSSLGGSYNEQFF	TGCGCCAGCAGCTCTCTAGGGGGCTCCTACAATGAGCAGTTCTTC
few	TRBD1	TRBJ1-1	TRBV6-5	CASSGDPGQGSEAFF	TGTGCCAGCAGTGGAGATCCGGGACAGGGAAGTGAAGCTTTCTTT
-	-	TRBJ2-7	TRBV30	CAWSRSYEQYF	TGTGCCTGGAGCCGTTCCTACGAGCAGTACTTC
once	TRBD2	TRBJ2-3	TRBV28	CASSFSSGVSTDTQYF	TGTGCCAGCAGTTTCTCCAGCGGGGTTAGCACAGATACGCAGTATTTT
few	-	TRBJ2-7	TRBV11-2	CASSLGLAPYEQYF	TGTGCCAGCAGCTTAGGGCTAGCGCCTTACGAGCAGTACTTC
-	-	TRBJ1-5	TRBV29-1	CSVAKGRGGMSNQPQHF	TGCAGCGTCGCTAAAGGGAGGGGAGGAATGAGCAATCAGCCCCAGCATTTT
-	-	TRBJ2-5	TRBV18	CASSQPSIGGVGTQYF	TGTGCCAGCTCACAGCCGAGCATCGGGGGTGTTGGGACCCAGTACTTC
few	-	TRBJ1-2	TRBV5-1	CASSLAGPDGGYTF	TGCGCCAGCAGCTTGGCAGGCCCCGACGGAGGCTACACCTTC
once	TRBD2	TRBJ2-3	TRBV18	CASSPTGGTDTQYF	TGTGCCAGCTCACCCACGGGGGGGACAGATACGCAGTATTTT
-	TRBD2	TRBJ2-1	TRBV18	CASSARPGLAGGPSYNEQFF	TGTGCCAGCTCAGCACGACCGGGACTAGCGGGAGGGCCCTCCTACAATGAGCAGTTCTTC
-	-	TRBJ1-4	TRBV28	CASSLGSGKLFF	TGTGCCAGCAGTTTAGGGTCGGGAAAACTGTTTTTT
-	-	TRBJ2-3	TRBV6-6	CASSYRRDTQYF	TGTGCCAGCAGTTACCGGAGGGATACGCAGTATTTT
-	TRBD1	TRBJ2-7	TRBV19	CASSKGQASYEQYF	TGTGCCAGTAGCAAGGGACAGGCCTCCTACGAGCAGTACTTC
-	TRBD1	TRBJ2-2	TRBV2	CASTPGGTGGTGELFF	TGTGCCAGCACCCCTGGGGGGACAGGGGGTACCGGGGAGCTGTTTTTT
few	TRBD2	TRBJ2-7	TRBV7-8	CASSLESSGSYEQYF	TGTGCCAGCAGCTTAGAATCCAGCGGGAGCTACGAGCAGTACTTC
few	TRBD1	TRBJ2-7	TRBV5-1	CASSLLAGGAGEQYF	TGCGCCAGCAGCTTGTTGGCAGGGGGCGCGGGCGAGCAGTACTTC
-	-	TRBJ2-3	TRBV12-5	CASGPRLNTQYF	TGTGCTAGTGGTCCCCGGTTGAATACGCAGTATTTT
-	TRBD2	TRBJ2-7	TRBV7-7	CASSSSRSSGRYTSYEQYF	TGTGCTAGCAGCTCTAGTAGGTCTAGCGGGCGATATACCTCCTACGAGCAGTACTTC
-	-	TRBJ2-2	TRBV15	CATSREDKNTGELFF	TGTGCCACCAGCAGAGAGGACAAGAACACCGGGGAGCTGTTTTTT
-	TRBD1	TRBJ2-5	TRBV19	CASSIQGAPETQYF	TGTGCCAGTAGCATACAGGGGGCGCCTGAGACCCAGTACTTC
-	TRBD1	TRBJ1-2	TRBV7-8	CASSTPLSDRDYGYTF	TGTGCCAGCAGCACCCCCCTATCGGACAGGGACTATGGCTACACCTTC
few	-	TRBJ2-3	TRBV19	CASSLGGTDTQYF	TGTGCCAGTAGTCTAGGAGGCACAGATACGCAGTATTTT
-	-	TRBJ2-1	TRBV7-9	CASSLRVGVYNEQFF	TGTGCCAGCAGCTTAAGGGTGGGAGTTTACAATGAGCAGTTCTTC
few	TRBD2	TRBJ2-7	TRBV10-2	CASSRLAGYEQYF	TGCGCCAGCAGTAGACTAGCGGGGTACGAGCAGTACTTC
few	TRBD1	TRBJ2-7	TRBV19	CASSFSGGFSYEQYF	TGTGCCAGTAGTTTTTCAGGGGGTTTTTCCTACGAGCAGTACTTC